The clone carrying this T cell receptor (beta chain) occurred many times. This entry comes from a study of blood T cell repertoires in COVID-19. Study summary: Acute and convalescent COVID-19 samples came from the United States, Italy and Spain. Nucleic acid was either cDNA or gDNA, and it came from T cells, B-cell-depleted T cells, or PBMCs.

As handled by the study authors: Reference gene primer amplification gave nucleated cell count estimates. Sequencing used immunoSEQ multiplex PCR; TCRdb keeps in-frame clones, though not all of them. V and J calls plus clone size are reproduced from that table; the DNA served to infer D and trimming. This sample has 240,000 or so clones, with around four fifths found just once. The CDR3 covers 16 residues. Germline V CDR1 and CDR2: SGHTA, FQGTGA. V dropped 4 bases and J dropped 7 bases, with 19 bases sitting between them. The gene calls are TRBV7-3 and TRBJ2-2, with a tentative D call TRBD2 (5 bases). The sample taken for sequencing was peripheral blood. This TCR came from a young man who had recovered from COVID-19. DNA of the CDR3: TGTGCCAGCAGCTCCCACAGTAACAGCGGAGACGGGGAGCTGTTTTTT. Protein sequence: CASSSHSNSGDGELFF.